Sequencing of this T cell receptor (beta chain) was carried out in a study of response to subunit inactivated influenza vaccine. The study, taken as a whole, reports: It was the authors' suggestion that each seasonal influenza vaccination recruits few new T cells.

In TCRdb, the RT-PCR reads were re-called with MiXCR into one record per CDR3 protein. The table shows about 170,000 distinct CDR3 sequences, with roughly 12% occurring only once. This clonotype was detected only a few times. Its antigen is currently unknown. Trimming left V 2 bases short and J 2 bases short, with 7 bases between. The CDR3 loop spans 14 amino acids. These sequences were also reported in another study, on T cells expressing NK-cell markers. That report adds: 5'RACE template switching with UMIs generated TCR beta cDNA. Among the eight sequenced donors, seven tested HCMV-seropositive and one tested seronegative. Of the CD8+ T cell pool in roughly six donors, roughly 1.0-8% was accounted for by dominant NKG2C+ clonotypes. Uncertainty persisted over the HCMV specificity of expanded NKG2C+ T cell clones.

This receptor was identified in a man aged 50 to 59 who received an inactivated influenza vaccine. Sequencing used CD8+ T cells sorted from PBMCs, obtained 11 to 12 days after vaccination. The chain recombines TRBV12-3 or TRBV12-4 with TRBJ1-5; D ambiguous. Here the CDR3 reads CASSLTGRNQPQHF. CDR3 coding DNA: TGTGCCAGCAGTTTAACGGGTCGCAATCAGCCCCAGCATTTT.